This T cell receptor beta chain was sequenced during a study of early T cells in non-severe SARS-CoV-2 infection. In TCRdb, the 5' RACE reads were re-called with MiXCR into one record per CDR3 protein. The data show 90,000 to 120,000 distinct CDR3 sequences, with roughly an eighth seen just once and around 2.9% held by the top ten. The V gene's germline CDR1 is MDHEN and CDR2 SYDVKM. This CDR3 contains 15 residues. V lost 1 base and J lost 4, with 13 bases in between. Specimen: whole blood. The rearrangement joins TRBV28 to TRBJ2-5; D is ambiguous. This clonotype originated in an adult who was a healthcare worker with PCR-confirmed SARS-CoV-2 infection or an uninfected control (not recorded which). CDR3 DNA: TGTGCCAGCAGTTTATCGGGCCCTTGGGGAGAGACCCAGTACTTC. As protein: CASSLSGPWGETQYF. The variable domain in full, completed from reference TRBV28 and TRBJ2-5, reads DVKVTQSSRYLVKRTGEKVFLECVQDMDHENMFWYRQDPGLGLRLIYFSYDVKMKEKGDIPEGYSVSREKKERFSLILESASTNQTSMYLCASSLSGPWGETQYFGPGTRLLVL.